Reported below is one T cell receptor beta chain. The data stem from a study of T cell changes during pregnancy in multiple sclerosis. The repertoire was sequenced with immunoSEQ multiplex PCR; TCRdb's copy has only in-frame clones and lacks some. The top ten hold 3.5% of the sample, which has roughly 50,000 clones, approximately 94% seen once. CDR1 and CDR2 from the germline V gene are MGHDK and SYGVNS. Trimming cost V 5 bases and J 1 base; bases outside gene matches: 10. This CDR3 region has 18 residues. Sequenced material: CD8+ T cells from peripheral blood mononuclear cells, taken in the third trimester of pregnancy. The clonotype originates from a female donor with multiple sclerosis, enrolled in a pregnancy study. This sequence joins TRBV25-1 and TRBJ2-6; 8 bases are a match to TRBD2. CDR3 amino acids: CASSPGGGPRSGANVLTF. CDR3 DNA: TGTGCCAGCAGTCCGGGAGGGGGGCCAAGGTCTGGGGCCAACGTCCTGACTTTC.